This T cell receptor (beta chain) was identified in a study of cytomegalovirus exposure and HLA in healthy donors. For this clone: The antigen is undetermined.

Points from the study as a whole: Available immune exposure information was restricted to CMV serostatus only. Sequencing depth roughly uniform across donors was assumed in presence/absence analyses.

13 Jbeta primers and 60 Vbeta primers were used for the PCR. Assay used: immunoSEQ multiplex PCR; TCRdb lists only in-frame clones, some missing. The sample carries roughly 130,000 clones, 83% recorded once. This CDR3 has 18 amino acids. Germline CDR1 and CDR2: SGHRS and YFSETQ. V was clipped by 3 bases and J by 0 bases; unmatched bases: 6. The clonotype was recovered from a girl aged 2 to 9 in good health and CMV-seronegative. Material for sequencing was PBMCs. This chain links TRBV5-1 with TRBJ1-6, with TRBD1 matching over 10 bases. CDR3 residues: CASSWDRGPSSYNSPLHF. CDR3 DNA sequence: TGCGCCAGCAGCTGGGACAGGGGCCCGAGCTCCTATAATTCACCCCTCCACTTT.